The subject of this entry is one T cell receptor beta chain. Its antigen is as yet unknown. The data are from a study of a mutant IDH1 vaccine in newly diagnosed glioma. Study context: Treated patients, averaging around 40 years, were about 60% male and roughly 38% female.

Produced via immunoSEQ multiplex PCR; TCRdb's table is partial and in-frame only. This table has around 30,000 clones, about three quarters appearing once. Time point given: baseline, week 1 (first vaccination visit). The treatment was: pre-vaccination baseline after standard-of-care therapy. General study points: It seemed that pseudoprogression was not linked to changes in the top peripheral T cell clonotypes.

Trimming took off 6 bases at V and 4 bases at J, with 15 bases between the two ends. The germline gives CDR1 LNHDA, CDR2 SQIVND (reference sequence). The CDR3 is 15 residues long. The chain employs TRBV19 and TRBJ1-4; D perhaps matches TRBD1 (5 bases). The source is a middle-aged man with glioma. Some clones in this sample may be carry-over from other donors' samples. The material sequenced was peripheral blood mononuclear cells (PBMCs), taken from a glioma patient treated with radiotherapy, temozolomide or both. CDR3 coding DNA: TGTGCCAGTAGCCCGGCAGGGCAAATTAATGAAAAACTGTTTTTT. It encodes CASSPAGQINEKLFF.